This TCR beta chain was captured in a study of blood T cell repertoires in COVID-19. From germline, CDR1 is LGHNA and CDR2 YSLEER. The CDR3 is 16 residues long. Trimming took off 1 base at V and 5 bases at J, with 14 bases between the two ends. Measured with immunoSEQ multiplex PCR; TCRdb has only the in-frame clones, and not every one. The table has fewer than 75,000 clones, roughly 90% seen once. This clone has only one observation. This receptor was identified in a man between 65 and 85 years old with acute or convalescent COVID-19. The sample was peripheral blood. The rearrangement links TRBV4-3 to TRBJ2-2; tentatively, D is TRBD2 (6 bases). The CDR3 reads CASSQAGRGWTGELFF. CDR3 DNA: TGCGCCAGCAGCCAAGCAGGGCGGGGTTGGACCGGGGAGCTGTTTTTT.